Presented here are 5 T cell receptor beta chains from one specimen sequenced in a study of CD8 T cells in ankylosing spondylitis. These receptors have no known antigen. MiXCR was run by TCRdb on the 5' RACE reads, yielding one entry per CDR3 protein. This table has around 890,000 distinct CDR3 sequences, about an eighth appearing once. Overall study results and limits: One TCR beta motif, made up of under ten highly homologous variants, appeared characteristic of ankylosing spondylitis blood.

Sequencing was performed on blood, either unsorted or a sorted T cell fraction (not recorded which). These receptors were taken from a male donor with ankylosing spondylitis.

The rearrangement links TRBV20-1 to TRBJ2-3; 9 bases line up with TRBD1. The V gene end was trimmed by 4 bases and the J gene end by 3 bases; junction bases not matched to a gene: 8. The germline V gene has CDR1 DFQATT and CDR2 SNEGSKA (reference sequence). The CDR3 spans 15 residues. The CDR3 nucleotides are TGCAGTGCTACCGGGGGACAGGGAGCGACAGATACGCAGTATTTT. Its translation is CSATGGQGATDTQYF.

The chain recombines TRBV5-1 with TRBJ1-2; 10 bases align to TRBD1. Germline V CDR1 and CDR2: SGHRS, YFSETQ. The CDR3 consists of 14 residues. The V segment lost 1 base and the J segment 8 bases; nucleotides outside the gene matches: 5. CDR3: CASSLSGTGEGYTF. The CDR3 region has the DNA TGCGCCAGCAGCTTGTCCGGGACAGGGGAAGGCTACACCTTC.

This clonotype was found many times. CDR3 sequence: CASSSLGAGPYTEAFF. Here the CDR3 DNA reads TGTGCCAGCAGCTCCCTTGGGGCTGGGCCCTACACTGAAGCTTTCTTT. This chain connects TRBV5-5 to TRBJ1-1, with D maybe TRBD1 (5 bases). CDR1 is SGHKS and CDR2 is YYEKEE in the germline V gene (reference sequence). There are 16 residues in the CDR3. Between the trimmed V and J ends, which lost 3 bases and 3 bases, there was a span of 18 bases.

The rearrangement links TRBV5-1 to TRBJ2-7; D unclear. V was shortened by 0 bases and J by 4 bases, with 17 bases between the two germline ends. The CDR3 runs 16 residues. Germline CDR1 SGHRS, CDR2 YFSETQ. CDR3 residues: CASSLGWADLGYEQYF. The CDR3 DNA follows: TGCGCCAGCAGCTTGGGTTGGGCAGACCTTGGGTACGAGCAGTACTTC.

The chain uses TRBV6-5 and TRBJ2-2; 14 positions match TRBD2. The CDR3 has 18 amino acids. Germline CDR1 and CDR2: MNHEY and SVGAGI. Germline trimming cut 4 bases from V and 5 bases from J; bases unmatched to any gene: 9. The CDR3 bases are TGTGCCAGCAGTTCCTCTGGACTAGCGGGAGGTCGGACCGGGGAGCTGTTTTTT. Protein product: CASSSSGLAGGRTGELFF.